This T cell receptor beta chain came from a study of CD8 T cells in ankylosing spondylitis. General study findings and limits: The authors reported significant enrichment of disease-linked clones in matched ankylosing spondylitis synovial fluid. Clones linked with disease were CD8+ and fairly uncommon in the peripheral blood. Among TCR beta sequences, a motif of 7 to 9 highly homologous variants appeared characteristic of ankylosing spondylitis blood.

In this sample, this clonotype turned up a few times. Antigen unknown. A quantitative 5'-RACE method, one with molecular barcodes, was used to make TCR beta libraries. MiXCR, run by TCRdb on the 5' RACE reads, gives a single entry per CDR3 protein. This table has about 170,000 distinct CDR3 sequences, about 16% appearing once. Trimming took off 1 base at V and 5 bases at J, with 12 bases between the two ends. The CDR3 has 15 residues. Per germline, CDR1 SGHRS and CDR2 YFSETQ. The sample consisted of blood, either unsorted or a sorted T cell fraction (not recorded which). This clonotype was sampled from a male donor with ankylosing spondylitis or in good health (not recorded which). The V and J genes are TRBV5-1 and TRBJ1-4; D gene ambiguous. The CDR3 coding sequence is TGCGCCAGCAGCTTGCGGGCAGGTTCAAATGAAAAACTGTTTTTT. It specifies CASSLRAGSNEKLFF.